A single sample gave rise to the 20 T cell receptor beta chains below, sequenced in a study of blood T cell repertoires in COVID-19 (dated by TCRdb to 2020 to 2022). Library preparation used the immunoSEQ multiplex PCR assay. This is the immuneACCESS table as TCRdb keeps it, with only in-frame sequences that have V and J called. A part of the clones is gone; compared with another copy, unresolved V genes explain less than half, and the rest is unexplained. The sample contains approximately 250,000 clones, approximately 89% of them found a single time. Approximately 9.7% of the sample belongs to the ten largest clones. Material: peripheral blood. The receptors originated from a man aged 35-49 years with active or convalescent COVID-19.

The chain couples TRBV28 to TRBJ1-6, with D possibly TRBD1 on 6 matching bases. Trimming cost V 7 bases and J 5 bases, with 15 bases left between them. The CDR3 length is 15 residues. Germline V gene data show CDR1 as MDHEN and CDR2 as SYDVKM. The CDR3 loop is CASTWQGINNSPLHF. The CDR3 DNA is TGTGCCAGCACCTGGCAGGGGATAAATAATTCACCCCTCCACTTT.

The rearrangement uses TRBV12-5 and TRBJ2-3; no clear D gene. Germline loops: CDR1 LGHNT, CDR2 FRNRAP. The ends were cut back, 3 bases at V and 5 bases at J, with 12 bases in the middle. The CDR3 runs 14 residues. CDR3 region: CASGLERFGDTQYF. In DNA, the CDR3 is TGTGCTAGTGGTTTAGAACGGTTCGGAGATACGCAGTATTTT.

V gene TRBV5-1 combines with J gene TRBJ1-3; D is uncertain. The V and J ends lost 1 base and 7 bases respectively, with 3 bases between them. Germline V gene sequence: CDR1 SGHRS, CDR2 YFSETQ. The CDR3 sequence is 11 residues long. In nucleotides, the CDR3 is TGCGCCAGCAGCTTGCAGAACACCATATATTTT. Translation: CASSLQNTIYF.

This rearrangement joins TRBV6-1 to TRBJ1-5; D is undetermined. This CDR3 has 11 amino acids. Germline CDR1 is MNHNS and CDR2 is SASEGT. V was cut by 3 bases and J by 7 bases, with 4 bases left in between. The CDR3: CASSDGQPQHF. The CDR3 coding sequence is TGTGCCAGCAGTGACGGGCAGCCCCAGCATTTT.

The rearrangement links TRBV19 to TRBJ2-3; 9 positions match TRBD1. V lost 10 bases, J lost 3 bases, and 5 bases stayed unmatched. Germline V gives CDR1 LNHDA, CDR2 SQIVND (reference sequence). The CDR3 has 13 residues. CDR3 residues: CATRDRATDTQYF. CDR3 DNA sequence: TGTGCCACGAGGGACAGGGCGACAGATACGCAGTATTTT.

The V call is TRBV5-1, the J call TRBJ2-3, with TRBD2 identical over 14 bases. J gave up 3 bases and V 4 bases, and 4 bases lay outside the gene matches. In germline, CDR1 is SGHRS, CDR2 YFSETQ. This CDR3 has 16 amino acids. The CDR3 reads CASSGGTSGRTDTQYF. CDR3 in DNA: TGCGCCAGCAGCGGGGGGACTAGCGGGAGAACAGATACGCAGTATTTT.

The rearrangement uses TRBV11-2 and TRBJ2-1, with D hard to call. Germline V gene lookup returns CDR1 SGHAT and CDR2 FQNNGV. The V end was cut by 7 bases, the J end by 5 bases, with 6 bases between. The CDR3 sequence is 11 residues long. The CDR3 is CASILDNEQFF. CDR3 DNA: TGTGCCAGCATTCTAGACAATGAGCAGTTCTTC.

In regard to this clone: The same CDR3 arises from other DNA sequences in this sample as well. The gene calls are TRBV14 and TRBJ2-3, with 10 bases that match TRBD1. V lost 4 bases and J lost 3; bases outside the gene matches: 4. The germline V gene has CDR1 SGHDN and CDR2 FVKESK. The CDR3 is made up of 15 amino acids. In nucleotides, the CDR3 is TGTGCCAGCAGCCTCCGGACAGGGGGAACAGATACGCAGTATTTT. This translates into CASSLRTGGTDTQYF. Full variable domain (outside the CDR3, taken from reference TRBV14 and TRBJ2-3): EAGVTQFPSHSVIEKGQTVTLRCDPISGHDNLYWYRRVMGKEIKFLLHFVKESKQDESGMPNNRFLAERTGGTYSTLKVQPAELEDSGVYFCASSLRTGGTDTQYFGPGTRLTVL.

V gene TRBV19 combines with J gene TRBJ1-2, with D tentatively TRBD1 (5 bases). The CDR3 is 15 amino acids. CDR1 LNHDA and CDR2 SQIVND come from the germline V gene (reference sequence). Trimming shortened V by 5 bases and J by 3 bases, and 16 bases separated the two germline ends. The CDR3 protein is CASSLFGGMDYGYTF. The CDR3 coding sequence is TGTGCCAGTAGTCTCTTCGGGGGGATGGACTATGGCTACACCTTC.

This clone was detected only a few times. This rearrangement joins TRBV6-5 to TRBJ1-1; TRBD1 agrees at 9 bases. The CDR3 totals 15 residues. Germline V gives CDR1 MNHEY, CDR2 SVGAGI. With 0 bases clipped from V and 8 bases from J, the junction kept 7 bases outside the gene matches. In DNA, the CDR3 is TGTGCCAGCAGTTACTCAGACGGGACAGGGTACGAAGCTTTCTTT. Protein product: CASSYSDGTGYEAFF.

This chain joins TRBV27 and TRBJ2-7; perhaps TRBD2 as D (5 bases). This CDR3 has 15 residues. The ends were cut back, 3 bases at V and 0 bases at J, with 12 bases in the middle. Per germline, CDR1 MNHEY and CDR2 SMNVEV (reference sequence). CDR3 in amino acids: CASSFGSGSSYEQYF. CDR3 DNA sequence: TGTGCCAGCAGTTTTGGAAGCGGCAGCTCCTACGAGCAGTACTTC.

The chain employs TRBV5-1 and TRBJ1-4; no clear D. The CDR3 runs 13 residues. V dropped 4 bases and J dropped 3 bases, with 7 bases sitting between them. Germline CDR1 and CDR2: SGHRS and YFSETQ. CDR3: CASSPSSNEKLFF. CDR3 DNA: TGCGCCAGCAGCCCATCATCTAATGAAAAACTGTTTTTT.

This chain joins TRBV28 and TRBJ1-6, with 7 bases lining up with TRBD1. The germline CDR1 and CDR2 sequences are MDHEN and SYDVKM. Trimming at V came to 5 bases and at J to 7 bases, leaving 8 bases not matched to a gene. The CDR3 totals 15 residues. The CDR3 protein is CASSTGPGGNSPLHF. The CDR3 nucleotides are TGTGCCAGCAGTACCGGCCCAGGGGGGAATTCACCCCTCCACTTT.

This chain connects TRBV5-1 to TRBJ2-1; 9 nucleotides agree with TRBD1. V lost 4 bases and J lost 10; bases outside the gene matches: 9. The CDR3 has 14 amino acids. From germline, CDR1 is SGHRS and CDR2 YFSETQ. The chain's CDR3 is CASSTGQGTGEQFF. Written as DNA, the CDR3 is TGCGCCAGCAGCACCGGACAGGGGACAGGGGAGCAGTTCTTC.

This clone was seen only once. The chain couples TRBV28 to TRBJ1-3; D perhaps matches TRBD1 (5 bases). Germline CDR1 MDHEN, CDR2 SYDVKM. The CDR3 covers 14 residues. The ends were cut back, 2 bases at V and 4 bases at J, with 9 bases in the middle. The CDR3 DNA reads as TGTGCCAGCAGTTTACAGGGTTACGGAAACACCATATATTTT. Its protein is CASSLQGYGNTIYF.

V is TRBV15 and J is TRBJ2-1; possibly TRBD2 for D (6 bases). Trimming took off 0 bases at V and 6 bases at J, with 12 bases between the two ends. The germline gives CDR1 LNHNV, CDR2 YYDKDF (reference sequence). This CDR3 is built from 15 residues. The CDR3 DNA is TGTGCCACCAGCAGAGATGAGGGACTCTCCAATGAGCAGTTCTTC. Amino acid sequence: CATSRDEGLSNEQFF.

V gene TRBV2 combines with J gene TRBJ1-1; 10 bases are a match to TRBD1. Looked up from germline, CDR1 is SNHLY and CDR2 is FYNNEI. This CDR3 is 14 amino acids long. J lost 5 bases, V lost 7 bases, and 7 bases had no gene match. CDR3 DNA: TGTGCCAGCACCACGGGACAGGGGAGTACTGAAGCTTTCTTT. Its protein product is CASTTGQGSTEAFF.

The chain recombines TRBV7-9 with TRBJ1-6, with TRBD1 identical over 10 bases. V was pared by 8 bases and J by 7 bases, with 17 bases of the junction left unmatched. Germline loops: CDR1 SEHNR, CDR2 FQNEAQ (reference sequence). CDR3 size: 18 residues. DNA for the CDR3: TGTGCCAGCGCCCACCAAACCGGGACAGGGGTAATCAATTCACCCCTCCACTTT. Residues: CASAHQTGTGVINSPLHF.

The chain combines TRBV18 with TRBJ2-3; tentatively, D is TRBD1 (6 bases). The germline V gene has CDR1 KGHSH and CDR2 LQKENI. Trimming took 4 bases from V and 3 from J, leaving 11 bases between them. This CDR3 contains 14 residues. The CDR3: CASSLPGVTDTQYF. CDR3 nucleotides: TGTGCCAGCTCACTCCCAGGGGTGACAGATACGCAGTATTTT.

Written as DNA, the CDR3 is TGTGCCAGTAGTATAGATCCATATCAGCCCCAGCATTTT. Translation: CASSIDPYQPQHF. This chain links TRBV19 with TRBJ1-5; D not certain. From germline, CDR1 is LNHDA and CDR2 SQIVND (reference sequence). V was trimmed by 0 bases and J by 5 bases, leaving 5 bases between them. The CDR3 spans 13 residues.